Described below is a single T cell receptor beta chain sequence and its context. This sample stems from a study of CD8 T cells in Susac syndrome. After extraction with the RNeasy kit, roughly 0.5 to 1 ug of the RNA was reverse transcribed using random hexamers. TCRdb re-called the immunoSEQ multiplex PCR reads through MiXCR, storing one row per CDR3 protein. The sample has 150,000 to 200,000 distinct CDR3 sequences, about 96% seen once. Germline V CDR1 and CDR2: SGHAT, FQNNGV. J gave up 5 bases and V 5 bases, and 11 bases lay outside the gene matches. The CDR3 has 15 residues. The receptor's source is a human donor with multiple sclerosis. The sequenced sample consisted of CD4+ T cells from PBMCs. The rearrangement links TRBV11-2 to TRBJ2-5, with 7 bases aligning to TRBD1. Written as DNA, the CDR3 is TGTGCCAGCAGCATAAGACAGGGAACCGTGGAGACCCAGTACTTC. This gives the protein CASSIRQGTVETQYF.